The TCR beta chain under discussion was sequenced for a study of CD4 T cells in relation to SARS-CoV-2 and coronaviruses. Concerning this clone itself: Its antigen is not identified.

The CDR3 is made up of 12 amino acids. CDR1 is PRHDT, CDR2 FYEKMQ, per germline (reference sequence). The V gene lost 3 bases and the J gene lost 2 bases, with 3 bases spanning the gap. Unexposed donor CD4+ T cells date from about 2011-2018, before the COVID-19 pandemic. The cells were cultured for approximately ten days before CD4+ T cells were isolated. Sequenced by immunoSEQ multiplex PCR; TCRdb stores in-frame clones only, minus some. This sample has about 25,000 clones, with 75% found just once. This receptor was obtained from a human donor in good health. This rearrangement joins TRBV13 to TRBJ2-3; D remains unclear. The sequencing input was CD4+ T cells from PBMCs, cultured in vitro. CDR3 loop: CASSFTTDTQYF. The CDR3 DNA reads TGTGCCAGCAGCTTCACCACAGATACGCAGTATTTT.